In this sample, the clone carrying this T cell receptor beta chain turned up once. The data stem from a study of blood T cell repertoires in COVID-19. Overall study: Sources were T cells, B-cell-depleted T cells, or PBMCs; the material itself was cDNA or gDNA.

Profiling relied on immunoSEQ multiplex PCR, and the TCRdb table lists in-frame clones only, not all of them. This table has over 100,000 clones, about 89% appearing once. Germline V lookup: CDR1 ENHRY, CDR2 SYGVKD. Trimming pared 4 bases from V and 2 bases from J, leaving 7 bases between. CDR3 length: 13 amino acids. V gene TRBV10-3 combines with J gene TRBJ2-3; D gene ambiguous. Sequenced input: peripheral blood. This sequence was found in a man in his sixties with COVID-19, enrolled during active disease. The CDR3 sequence: CAISVRNTDTQYF. In DNA, the CDR3 is TGTGCCATCAGTGTCAGGAACACAGATACGCAGTATTTT.